This TCR beta chain was captured by sequencing in a study of blood T cell repertoires in COVID-19. About the research overall: Sites across the United States, Italy and Spain contributed samples from acute and convalescent COVID-19. PBMCs, B-cell-depleted T cells, or T cells were the source of the cDNA or gDNA that made up the material.

Looked up from germline, CDR1 is MNHEY and CDR2 is SVGAGI. Trimming left V 6 bases short and J 6 bases short, with 14 bases between. This CDR3 is 13 amino acids long. In the original workflow: Counts of nucleated cells, estimated from reference gene primer amplification, were obtained. This table comes from immunoSEQ multiplex PCR, and its TCRdb copy is limited to in-frame clones, with some not included. V and J calls and clone size come straight from that table; D and trimming were deduced from the DNA. The sample lists 200,000 to 250,000 clones, 75% to 90% seen once, with under 3% in the top ten. This receptor was obtained from a woman aged 70-85 years with active or convalescent COVID-19. The chain recombines TRBV6-5 with TRBJ1-2; D is uncertain. Sequencing used peripheral blood. CDR3 in amino acids: CASSRRVADGYTF. For the CDR3, the DNA is TGTGCCAGCAGCCGTCGTGTAGCAGATGGCTACACCTTC.